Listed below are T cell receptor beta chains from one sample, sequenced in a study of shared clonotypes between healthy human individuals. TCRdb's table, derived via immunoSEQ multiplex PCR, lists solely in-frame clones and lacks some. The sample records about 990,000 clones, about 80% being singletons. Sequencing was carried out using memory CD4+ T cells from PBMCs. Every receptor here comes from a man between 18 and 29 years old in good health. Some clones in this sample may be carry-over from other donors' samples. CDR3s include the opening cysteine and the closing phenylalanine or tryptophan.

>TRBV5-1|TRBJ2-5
CASSLAGPQAGETQYF
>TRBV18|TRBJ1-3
CASSPPGGADGNTIYF
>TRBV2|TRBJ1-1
CASKKTGNMNTEAFF
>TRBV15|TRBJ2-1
CATSRLAGVNEQFF
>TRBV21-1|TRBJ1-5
CARVDGGNQPQHF
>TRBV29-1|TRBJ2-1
CSVVVRLAGYNEQFF
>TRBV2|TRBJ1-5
CASTEGGYSNQPQHF
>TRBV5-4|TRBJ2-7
CASSWDRGSYEQYF
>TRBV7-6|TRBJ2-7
CASSLGGRDEQYF
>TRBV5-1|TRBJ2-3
CASAKAGGPADTQYF
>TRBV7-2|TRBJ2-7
CASSLDRGTYEQYF
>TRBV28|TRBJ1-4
CASSLGGAHGFEKLFF
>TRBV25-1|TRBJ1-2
CASSYGGNYGYTF
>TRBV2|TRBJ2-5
CASNRQETQYF
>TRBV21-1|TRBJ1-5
CASMGGTSSNQPQHF
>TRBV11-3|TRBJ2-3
CASSPRGRTDTQYF
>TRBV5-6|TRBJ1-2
CASSLYPPSGYTF
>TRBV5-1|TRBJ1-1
CASSTNTGSSGTEAFF
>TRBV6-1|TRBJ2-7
CASSGTDRGQHEQYF
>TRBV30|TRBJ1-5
CAWSGGRGGNQPQHF
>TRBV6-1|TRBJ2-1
CASTISGGPEQFF
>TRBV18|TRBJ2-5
CASSPQGEAETQYF
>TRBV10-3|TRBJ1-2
CAISEKTGQGNFYGYTF